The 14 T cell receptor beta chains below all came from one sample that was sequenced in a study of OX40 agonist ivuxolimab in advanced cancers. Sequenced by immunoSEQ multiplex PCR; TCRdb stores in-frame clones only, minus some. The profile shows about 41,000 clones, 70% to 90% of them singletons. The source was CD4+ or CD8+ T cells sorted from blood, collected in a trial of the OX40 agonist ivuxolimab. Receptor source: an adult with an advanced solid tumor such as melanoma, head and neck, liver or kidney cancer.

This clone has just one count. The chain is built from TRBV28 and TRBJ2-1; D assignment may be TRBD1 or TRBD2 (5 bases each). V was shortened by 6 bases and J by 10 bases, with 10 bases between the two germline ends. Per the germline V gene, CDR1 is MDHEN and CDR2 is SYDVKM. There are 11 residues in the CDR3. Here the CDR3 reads CASSPRGEQFF. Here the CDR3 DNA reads TGTGCCAGCAGCCCGAGGGGCGAGCAGTTCTTC.

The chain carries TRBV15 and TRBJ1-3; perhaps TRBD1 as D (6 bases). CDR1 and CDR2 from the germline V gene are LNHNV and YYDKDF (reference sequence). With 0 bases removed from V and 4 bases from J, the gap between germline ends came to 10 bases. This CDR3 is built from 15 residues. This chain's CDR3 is CATSRDQGSGNTIYF. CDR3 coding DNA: TGTGCCACCAGCAGAGATCAGGGGTCGGGAAACACCATATATTTT.

The CDR3 reads CASSEPTGGVNEKLFF. DNA for the CDR3: TGTGCCAGCAGTGAACCTACAGGGGGAGTGAATGAAAAACTGTTTTTT. This chain joins TRBV25-1 and TRBJ1-4; 8 positions match TRBD1. The CDR3 has 16 amino acids. The junction had 7 bases not matched to a gene; V was cut back by 2 bases and J by 5 bases. CDR1 is MGHDK and CDR2 is SYGVNS in the germline V gene. The whole variable domain, filled in from reference TRBV25-1 and TRBJ1-4, reads EADIYQTPRYLVIGTGKKITLECSQTMGHDKMYWYQQDPGMELHLIHYSYGVNSTEKGDLSSESTVSRIRTEHFPLTLESARPSHTSQYLCASSEPTGGVNEKLFFGSGTQLSVL.

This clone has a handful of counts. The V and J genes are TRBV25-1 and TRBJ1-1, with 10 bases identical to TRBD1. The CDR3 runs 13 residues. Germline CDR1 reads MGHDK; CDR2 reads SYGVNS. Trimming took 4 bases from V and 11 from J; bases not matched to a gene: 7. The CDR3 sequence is CASSVTGGADAFF. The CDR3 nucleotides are TGTGCCAGCAGTGTGACAGGGGGCGCGGATGCTTTCTTT.

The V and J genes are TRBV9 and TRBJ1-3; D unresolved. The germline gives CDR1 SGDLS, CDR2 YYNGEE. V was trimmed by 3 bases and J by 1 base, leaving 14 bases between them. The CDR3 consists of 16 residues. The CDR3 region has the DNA TGTGCCAGCAGCGCTGGAGCGGGGAGATCTGGAAACACCATATATTTT. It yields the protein CASSAGAGRSGNTIYF.

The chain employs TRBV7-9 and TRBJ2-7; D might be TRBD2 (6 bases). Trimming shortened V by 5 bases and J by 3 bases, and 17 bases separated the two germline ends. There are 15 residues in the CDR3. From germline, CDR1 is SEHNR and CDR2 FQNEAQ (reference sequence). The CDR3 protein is CASSGWTGVGYEQYF. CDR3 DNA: TGTGCCAGCAGCGGATGGACGGGGGTCGGCTACGAGCAGTACTTC.

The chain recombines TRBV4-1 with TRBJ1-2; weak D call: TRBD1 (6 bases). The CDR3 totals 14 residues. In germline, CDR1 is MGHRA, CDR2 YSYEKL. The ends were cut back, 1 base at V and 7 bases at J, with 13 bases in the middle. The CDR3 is CASSQVGGLSGYTF. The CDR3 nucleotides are TGCGCCAGCAGCCAAGTCGGGGGCTTGAGTGGCTACACCTTC.

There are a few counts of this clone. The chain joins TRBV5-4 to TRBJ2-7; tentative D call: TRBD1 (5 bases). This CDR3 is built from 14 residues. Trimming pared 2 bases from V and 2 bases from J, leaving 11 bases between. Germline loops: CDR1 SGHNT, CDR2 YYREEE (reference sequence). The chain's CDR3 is CASSFSETAYEQYF. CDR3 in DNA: TGTGCCAGCAGCTTCTCCGAGACAGCCTACGAGCAGTACTTC.

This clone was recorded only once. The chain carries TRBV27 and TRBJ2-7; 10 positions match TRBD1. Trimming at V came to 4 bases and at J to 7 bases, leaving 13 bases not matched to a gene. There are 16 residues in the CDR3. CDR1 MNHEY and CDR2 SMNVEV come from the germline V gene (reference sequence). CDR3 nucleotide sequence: TGTGCCAGCAGTTACTTGCCGGGACAGGGGCCTTGGGAGCAGTACTTC. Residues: CASSYLPGQGPWEQYF.

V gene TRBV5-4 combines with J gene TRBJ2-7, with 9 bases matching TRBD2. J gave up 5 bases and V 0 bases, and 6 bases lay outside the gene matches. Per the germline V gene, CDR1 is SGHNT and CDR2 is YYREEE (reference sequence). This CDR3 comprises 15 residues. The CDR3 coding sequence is TGTGCCAGCAGCTTGGTCGGCGGGGGGGGCGACGAGCAGTACTTC. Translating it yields CASSLVGGGGDEQYF.

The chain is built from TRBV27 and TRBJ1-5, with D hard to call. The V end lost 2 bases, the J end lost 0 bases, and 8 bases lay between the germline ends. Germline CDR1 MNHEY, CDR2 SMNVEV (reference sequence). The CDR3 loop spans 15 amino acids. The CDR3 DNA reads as TGTGCCAGCAGTTTAACCGTGAATAGCAATCAGCCCCAGCATTTT. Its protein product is CASSLTVNSNQPQHF.

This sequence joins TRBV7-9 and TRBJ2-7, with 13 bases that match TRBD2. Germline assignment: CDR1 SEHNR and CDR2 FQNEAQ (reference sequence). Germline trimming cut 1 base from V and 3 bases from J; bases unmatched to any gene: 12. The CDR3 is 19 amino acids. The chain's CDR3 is CASSLGMPGLAGTHYEQYF. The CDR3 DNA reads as TGTGCCAGCAGCTTAGGGATGCCGGGACTAGCGGGGACGCACTACGAGCAGTACTTC.

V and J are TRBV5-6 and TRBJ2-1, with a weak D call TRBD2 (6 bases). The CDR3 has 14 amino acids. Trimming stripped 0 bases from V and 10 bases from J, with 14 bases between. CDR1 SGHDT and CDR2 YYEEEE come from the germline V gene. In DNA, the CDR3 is TGTGCCAGCAGCTTGGAAACTTCGGAGGGCGAGCAGTTCTTC. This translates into CASSLETSEGEQFF.

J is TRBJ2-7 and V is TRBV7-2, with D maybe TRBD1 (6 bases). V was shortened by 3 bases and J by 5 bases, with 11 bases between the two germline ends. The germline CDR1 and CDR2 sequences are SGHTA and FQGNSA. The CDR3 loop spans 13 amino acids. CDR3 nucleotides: TGTGCCAGCAGCTTCCTACAGGGCCACGAGCAGTACTTC. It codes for CASSFLQGHEQYF.